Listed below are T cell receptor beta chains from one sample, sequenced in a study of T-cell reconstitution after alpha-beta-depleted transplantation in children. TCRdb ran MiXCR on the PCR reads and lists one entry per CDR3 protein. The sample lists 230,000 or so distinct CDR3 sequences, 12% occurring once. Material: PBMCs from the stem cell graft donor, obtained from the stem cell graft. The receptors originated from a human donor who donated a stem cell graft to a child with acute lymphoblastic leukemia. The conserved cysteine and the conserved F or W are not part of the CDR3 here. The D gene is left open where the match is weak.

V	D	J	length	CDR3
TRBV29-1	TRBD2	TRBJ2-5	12	SVTGLAGLETQY
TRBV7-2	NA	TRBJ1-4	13	ASSRGAATNEKLF
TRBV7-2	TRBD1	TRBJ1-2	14	ASSFPFRTGSFGYT
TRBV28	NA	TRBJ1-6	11	ASTDTFNSPLH
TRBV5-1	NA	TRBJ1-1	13	ASSLGLFMNTEAF
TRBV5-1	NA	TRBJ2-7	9	ASSLMGSAY
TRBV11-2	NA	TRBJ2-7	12	ASSLEPGPGEQY
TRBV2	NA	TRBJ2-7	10	ASSPIAYEQY
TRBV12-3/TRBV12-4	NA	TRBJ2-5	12	ASSLGHNQETQY
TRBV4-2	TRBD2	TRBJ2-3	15	ASSQDTTSGDTDTQY
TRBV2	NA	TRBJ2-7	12	ASSEVGNFYEQY
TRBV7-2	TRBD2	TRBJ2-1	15	ASSFSGRIQSYNEQF
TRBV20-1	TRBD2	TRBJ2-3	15	SARAHRASGGTDTQY
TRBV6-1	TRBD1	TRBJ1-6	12	ASSRQGSNSPLH
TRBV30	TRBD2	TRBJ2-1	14	AWSEPLAGGQVEQF
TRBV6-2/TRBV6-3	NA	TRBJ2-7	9	ASRRLDEQY
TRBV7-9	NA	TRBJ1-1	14	ASSSFEGSWATEAF
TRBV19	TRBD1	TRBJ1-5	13	ASSIGDRANQPQH
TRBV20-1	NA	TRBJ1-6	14	SALIPVGGWGSPLH
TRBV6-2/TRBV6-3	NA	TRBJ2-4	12	ATSDGRAKNIQY
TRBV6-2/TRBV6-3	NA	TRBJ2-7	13	ASSPPDYSSYEQY
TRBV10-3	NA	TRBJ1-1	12	AITEGGSGTEAF
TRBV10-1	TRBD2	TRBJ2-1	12	ASSGTSGGNEQF
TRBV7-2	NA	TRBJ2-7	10	ASSQTPFEQY
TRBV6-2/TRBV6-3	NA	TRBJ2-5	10	ASSYQQETQY
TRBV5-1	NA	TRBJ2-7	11	ASSSGGPNEQY
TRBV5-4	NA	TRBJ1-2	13	ASSSSPDAGYGYT